Reported below is one T cell receptor (beta chain). Its target is unknown. This CDR3 is 15 amino acids long. V dropped 2 bases and J dropped 5 bases, with 15 bases sitting between them. The germline V gene encodes CDR1 SGHTA and CDR2 FQGNSA. This record comes from a study of circulating and synovial CD4+ cells in juvenile arthritis. General study points: Vbeta family usage analysis did not detect the pathogenic-like versus bulk difference. Diversity here was lower than in bulk blood CD4 cells.

Method: immunoSEQ multiplex PCR; TCRdb's copy keeps in-frame clones and lacks some. This repertoire shows around 32,000 clones, over 90% found once; its top ten account for roughly 0.7%. The source of this sequence is a human donor with juvenile idiopathic arthritis. The chain couples TRBV7-2 to TRBJ1-1, with a possible D match to TRBD1 (6 bases). Material for sequencing was CD4+ T cells from blood. CDR3 in amino acids: CASSLKTGSGTEAFF. The CDR3 DNA reads TGTGCCAGCAGCTTAAAAACAGGGTCGGGGACTGAAGCTTTCTTT.